This T cell receptor beta chain was observed in a study of sequential checkpoint blockade in melanoma. Overall study context: First-line arms were nivolumab then ipilimumab, or the reverse, randomized 1:1. Each arm's sequence ended with maintenance nivolumab.

This CDR3 spans 15 amino acids. Germline V gene lookup returns CDR1 LGHNA and CDR2 YSLEER. Trimming removed 0 bases at V and 3 bases at J, with 9 bases between. This clone has a handful of counts. Data came from immunoSEQ multiplex PCR; TCRdb stores just in-frame clones and leaves some out. This table has about 10,000 clones, about three quarters appearing once. Treatment of the sample: randomized to nivolumab then ipilimumab (arm A) or the reverse (arm B). PBMC sorting kept live CD3+CD8+ cells without CD19 or CD56. This TCR came from a human donor with melanoma. The chain is built from TRBV4-3 and TRBJ1-5; D unclear. The material sequenced was CD8+ T cells sorted from blood (inferred from file names), taken from a patient given nivolumab and ipilimumab in sequence. CDR3 loop: CASSQDGQHNQPQHF. In nucleotides, the CDR3 is TGCGCCAGCAGCCAAGATGGGCAGCACAATCAGCCCCAGCATTTT.